The entry below describes one TCR beta chain. Its antigen is still unknown. The data were obtained in a study of T cell responses to AZD1222 COVID-19 vaccine. Data came from immunoSEQ multiplex PCR; TCRdb stores just in-frame clones and leaves some out. In the table there are fewer than 85,000 clones, 88% of which are singletons. Findings of the study overall: Within unmutated variant regions lay the reported targets of nearly half of spike-specific TCRs. The study identified only five to seven AZD1222 recipients as seropositive at baseline. Regions 160-218 and 743-854 held dominance among vaccine-associated CD4 TCRs, which spanned spike. Clonal diversity was possibly underestimated, and white British individuals and females predominated among donors.

Germline CDR1 reads MNHEY; CDR2 reads SMNVEV (reference sequence). CDR3 length: 14 amino acids. Trimming shortened V by 6 bases and J by 2 bases, and 11 bases separated the two germline ends. This chain uses TRBV27 with TRBJ1-5, with a tentative D call TRBD1 (6 bases). The sequence was obtained from an adult who received the MenACWY meningococcal vaccine as a control. Sequencing used peripheral blood, obtained 28 days after the second dose of the MenACWY control vaccine. The DNA for the CDR3 is TGTGCCAGCAGGCTACAGGGTGGCAATCAGCCCCAGCATTTT. Its protein product is CASRLQGGNQPQHF.